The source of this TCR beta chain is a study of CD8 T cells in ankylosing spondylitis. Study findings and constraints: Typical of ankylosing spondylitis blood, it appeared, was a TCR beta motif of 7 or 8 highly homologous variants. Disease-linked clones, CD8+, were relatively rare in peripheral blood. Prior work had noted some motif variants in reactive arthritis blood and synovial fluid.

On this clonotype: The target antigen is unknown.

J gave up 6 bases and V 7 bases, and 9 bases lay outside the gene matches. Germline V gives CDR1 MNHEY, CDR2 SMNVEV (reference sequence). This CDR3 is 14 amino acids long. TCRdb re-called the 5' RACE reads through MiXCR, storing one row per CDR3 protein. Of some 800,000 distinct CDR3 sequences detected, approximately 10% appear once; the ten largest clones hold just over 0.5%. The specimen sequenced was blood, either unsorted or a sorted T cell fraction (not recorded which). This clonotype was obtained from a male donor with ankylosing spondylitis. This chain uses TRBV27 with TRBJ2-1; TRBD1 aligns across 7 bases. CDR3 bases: TGTGCCAGCATGAAACAGGGGTTGGGCAATGAGCAGTTCTTC. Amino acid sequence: CASMKQGLGNEQFF.